This T cell receptor beta chain is drawn from a study of persistence of HIV-infected CD4 T cells. Stimulation used 10 ug/mL lysate from CMV-infected fibroblasts. Memory cells lacking CD40L and CD69 with high CD45RO were sorted. On this clone: Its antigen remains unknown.

The immunoSEQ assay was version 4, run in survey mode. Some clones are missing from TCRdb's copy, which holds only in-frame ones; the method was immunoSEQ multiplex PCR. The table has approximately 26,000 clones, about 80% seen once; the top ten hold roughly 0.8%. V was pared by 3 bases and J by 1 base, with 9 bases between. The CDR3 totals 14 residues. Germline V lookup: CDR1 SNHLY, CDR2 FYNNEI. The receptor comes from an adult woman with HIV who was CMV-seropositive. Specimen: CD4+ T cells sorted from PBMCs after roughly 18-hour stimulation, collected from a patient who received antiretroviral therapy. The chain links TRBV2 to TRBJ1-2, with D unclear. CDR3: CASSDGRNNYGYTF. In DNA, the CDR3 is TGTGCCAGCAGTGATGGTCGGAATAACTATGGCTACACCTTC.